The T cell receptor beta chain described here comes from a study of T cell responses to AZD1222 COVID-19 vaccine. Findings and caveats of the study: There were repertoire samples only from the period after the peak T cell response. Spike-wide coverage was observed for vaccine-associated CD4 TCRs, with dominant responses at 160-218 and 743-854.

Comment on this clone: Its matching antigen is unknown.

Assay used: immunoSEQ multiplex PCR; TCRdb lists only in-frame clones, some missing. The data show 130,000 or so clones, over 85% seen once. The germline V gene encodes CDR1 MNHNS and CDR2 SASEGT. Trimming at V came to 4 bases and at J to 4 bases, leaving 14 bases not matched to a gene. This CDR3 region has 17 residues. This specimen consisted of peripheral blood, obtained on day 0 of AZD1222 vaccination. V is TRBV6-1 and J is TRBJ1-2, with 8 bases aligning to TRBD1. This clonotype was obtained from an adult in good health. CDR3 nucleotide sequence: TGTGCCAGCAGTGTCAGGACAGGGTCCTCTGGTTCCTATGGCTACACCTTC. Its protein product is CASSVRTGSSGSYGYTF.